The source of this TCR beta chain is a study of blood T cell repertoires in COVID-19. Study-wide background: Collection of acute and convalescent COVID-19 samples took place in the United States, Italy and Spain. PBMCs, B-cell-depleted T cells, or T cells were the source of the cDNA or gDNA that made up the material.

The V gene end was trimmed by 10 bases and the J gene end by 4 bases; junction bases not matched to a gene: 6. The CDR3 runs to 13 residues. Germline V lookup: CDR1 ENHRY, CDR2 SYGVKD. In the authors' workflow: Amplification of reference gene primers was used by the study to estimate nucleated cell counts. Sequencing used immunoSEQ multiplex PCR; TCRdb keeps in-frame clones, though not all of them. That table furnishes V, J and clone size, whereas the DNA furnished D and trimming. The sample has some 50,000 clones; more than 70% are singletons. Material for sequencing was peripheral blood. The rearrangement uses TRBV10-3 and TRBJ1-4, with TRBD1 matching over 7 bases. The receptor was isolated from an older woman with acute or convalescent COVID-19. The CDR3 DNA reads TGTGCCACGTCGGGACAGAGTAATGAAAAACTGTTTTTT. Its protein product is CATSGQSNEKLFF.